Below, 6 T cell receptor beta chains from the same sample are listed, as sequenced in a study of CD8+ T cells in alopecia areata. Treatment: oral pan-JAK inhibitor, 5-10 mg twice daily. The sequencing template was cDNA reverse transcribed from extracted RNA. Using immunoSEQ multiplex PCR, the repertoire was profiled, and TCRdb retains in-frame clones only, with some absent. The sample carries about 180,000 clones, 45% to 60% recorded once. The sample was CD8+ T cells sorted from blood, taken at roughly week 52, from a patient treated with tofacitinib. These receptors all come from a human donor with alopecia areata.

The chain employs TRBV15 and TRBJ2-2, with D perhaps assigned TRBD1 or TRBD2 (5 bases each). CDR3 length: 15 residues. In germline, CDR1 is LNHNV, CDR2 YYDKDF (reference sequence). Trimming removed 5 bases from V and 2 bases from J, with 12 bases in between. The CDR3 reads CATSGWDGNTGELFF. In nucleotides, the CDR3 is TGTGCCACCAGCGGTTGGGACGGTAACACCGGGGAGCTGTTTTTT.

This clone has just a few counts. The chain is built from TRBV29-1 and TRBJ2-7; TRBD1 might be the D (7 bases). The CDR3 totals 13 residues. In germline, CDR1 is SQVTM, CDR2 ANQGSEA. Trimming removed 2 bases from V and 7 bases from J, with 15 bases in between. The CDR3 nucleotides are TGCAGCGTTGAACCAACAGGGGCGGGGGAGCAGTACTTC. As protein: CSVEPTGAGEQYF.

This rearrangement joins TRBV6-1 to TRBJ1-1; D gene uncertain. CDR1 is MNHNS, CDR2 SASEGT, per germline. Trimming removed 9 bases from V and 3 bases from J, with 14 bases in between. The CDR3 loop spans 13 amino acids. CDR3 coding DNA: TGTGCCAGGCCGGATCGGGTGGACACTGAAGCTTTCTTT. The encoded protein is CARPDRVDTEAFF.

The V gene is TRBV4-1, the J gene TRBJ2-7; weak D call: TRBD1 (5 bases). Trimming removed 3 bases from V and 2 bases from J, with 14 bases in between. Germline values: CDR1 MGHRA, CDR2 YSYEKL. This CDR3 has 15 residues. The CDR3 loop is CASSHRAGNTYEQYF. The CDR3 DNA reads as TGCGCCAGCAGCCATAGGGCAGGGAATACCTACGAGCAGTACTTC.

This clone was observed a few times. V gene TRBV29-1 combines with J gene TRBJ2-5, with D hard to call. The CDR3 runs to 10 residues. Germline V CDR1 and CDR2: SQVTM, ANQGSEA. Deletions cut 0 bases from V and 4 bases from J, with 0 bases between. CDR3 region: CSVEEETQYF. As DNA, the CDR3 is TGCAGCGTTGAAGAAGAGACCCAGTACTTC. Supplemented by reference TRBV29-1 and TRBJ2-5, the full variable domain reads SAVISQKPSRDICQRGTSLTIQCQVDSQVTMMFWYRQQPGQSLTLIATANQGSEATYESGFVIDKFPISRPNLTFSTLTVSNMSPEDSSIYLCSVEEETQYFGPGTRLLVL.

The rearrangement uses TRBV7-3 and TRBJ1-6; 8 bases agree with TRBD1. CDR1 SGHTA and CDR2 FQGTGA come from the germline V gene. V lost 3 bases and J lost 9; bases outside the gene matches: 4. This CDR3 has 14 amino acids. The DNA for the CDR3 is TGTGCCAGCAGCTTCGGACAGGGTAGTTCACCCCTCCACTTT. As protein: CASSFGQGSSPLHF.